This TCR beta chain is drawn from a study of response to subunit inactivated influenza vaccine. Worth noting for this clonotype: The antigen is unknown. A much more abundant neighbour one base away suggests this may be a read error. Lacking the conserved final phenylalanine or tryptophan, this CDR3 likely reflects a read error.

General study findings and limits: Few new T cells, the authors suggested, are recruited by each seasonal influenza vaccination.

Trimming took 4 bases from V and 1 from J, leaving 8 bases between them. CDR3 length equals 14 residues. Germline values: CDR1 SGHAT, CDR2 FQNNGV. TCRdb independently ran MiXCR on the RT-PCR reads; one entry per CDR3 protein. The table has hundreds of thousands of distinct CDR3 sequences, 22% seen once. The V gene is TRBV11-2, the J gene TRBJ1-5; D remains ambiguous. The specimen comprised PBMCs from blood, sampled about 20 months after vaccination. The receptor was isolated from a man aged 45-69 years who received an inactivated influenza vaccine. CDR3 sequence (DNA): TGTGCCAGCAGCTCAGGTGGGAGCAATCAGCCCCAGCATTCT. As protein: CASSSGGSNQPQHS.